The 10 T cell receptor beta chains listed next were all sequenced from one sample in a study of blood T cell repertoires in COVID-19. Profiling relied on immunoSEQ multiplex PCR, and the TCRdb table lists in-frame clones only, not all of them. The sample has about 280,000 clones; 75% to 90% are singletons. The source material was peripheral blood. The receptors were gathered from a woman between 65 and 79 years old with COVID-19, enrolled during active disease.

V gene TRBV5-1 combines with J gene TRBJ1-2; D unclear. The length of the CDR3 is 13 residues. V lost 0 bases and J 2 bases, leaving 5 bases between the germline ends. CDR1 is SGHRS, CDR2 YFSETQ, per germline. The CDR3 DNA reads as TGCGCCAGCAGCTTGGTACAGAACTATGGCTACACCTTC. It translates to CASSLVQNYGYTF.

This clone has just one count. The chain combines TRBV4-1 with TRBJ1-6; TRBD1 matches 9 bases. This CDR3 has 17 residues. Germline V gene lookup returns CDR1 MGHRA and CDR2 YSYEKL. Trimming cost V 1 base and J 9 bases; bases outside gene matches: 10. CDR3: CASSQASVGQGASPLHF. The CDR3 region has the DNA TGCGCCAGCAGCCAAGCTTCTGTGGGACAGGGTGCTTCACCCCTCCACTTT.

The chain carries TRBV7-6 and TRBJ1-3, with D uncertain. The V end was cut by 1 base, the J end by 7 bases, with 14 bases between. The CDR3 is 15 amino acids. CDR1 is SGHVS and CDR2 is FNYEAQ in the germline V gene. The CDR3 protein is CASSLGSGISNTIYF. DNA of the CDR3: TGTGCCAGCAGCTTAGGGTCGGGGATATCGAACACCATATATTTT.

The genes are TRBV12-5 and TRBJ1-5; D uncertain. Trimming left V 6 bases short and J 3 bases short, with 12 bases between. The CDR3 runs to 14 residues. Germline loops: CDR1 LGHNT, CDR2 FRNRAP. This CDR3 reads CASGSDIYNQPQHF. CDR3 DNA sequence: TGTGCTAGTGGATCTGACATTTACAATCAGCCCCAGCATTTT.

The J gene is TRBJ1-2, the V gene TRBV2; D call uncertain. The CDR3 has 12 residues. The germline CDR1 and CDR2 sequences are SNHLY and FYNNEI. Trimming cost V 3 bases and J 4 bases, with 6 bases left between them. CDR3 protein: CASSDFSYGYTF. The CDR3 DNA reads as TGTGCCAGCAGTGACTTTAGCTATGGCTACACCTTC.

The chain is built from TRBV19 and TRBJ1-2, with 9 bases that match TRBD1. Germline CDR1 reads LNHDA; CDR2 reads SQIVND (reference sequence). This CDR3 is built from 14 residues. V lost 6 bases, J lost 8 bases, and 10 bases stayed unmatched. CDR3 nucleotide sequence: TGTGCCAGTAGAGTCATCGACAGGGGGTACGGCTACACCTTC. Protein product: CASRVIDRGYGYTF. The whole variable domain, filled in from reference TRBV19 and TRBJ1-2, reads DGGITQSPKYLFRKEGQNVTLSCEQNLNHDAMYWYRQDPGQGLRLIYYSQIVNDFQKGDIAEGYSVSREKKESFPLTVTSAQKNPTAFYLCASRVIDRGYGYTFGSGTRLTVV.

This clone was found once. The V gene is TRBV19, the J gene TRBJ1-1; TRBD1 agrees at 8 bases. Germline V gene sequence: CDR1 LNHDA, CDR2 SQIVND (reference sequence). The trim removed 5 bases at V and 6 bases at J, leaving 5 bases unmatched. The CDR3 extends over 13 amino acids. CDR3 loop: CASSATGVAEAFF. Written as DNA, the CDR3 is TGTGCCAGTAGTGCGACAGGGGTAGCTGAAGCTTTCTTT.

CDR3 DNA: TGTGCCAGCAGCACCGACCCAGGCCCGAACACTGAAGCTTTCTTT. It is translated as CASSTDPGPNTEAFF. The chain couples TRBV7-2 to TRBJ1-1; D unclear. The CDR3 contains 15 residues. Germline loops: CDR1 SGHTA, CDR2 FQGNSA. Trimming cost V 5 bases and J 1 base, with 14 bases left between them.

This clone was detected only a few times. The chain joins TRBV24-1 to TRBJ2-1; the D is unclear. V shed 3 bases and J shed 5 bases, with 7 bases lying between them. The CDR3 is made up of 13 amino acids. CDR1 KGHDR and CDR2 SFDVKD come from the germline V gene. The CDR3 DNA is TGTGCCACCAGTGATACTATAAACAATGAGCAGTTCTTC. It yields the protein CATSDTINNEQFF.

V is TRBV5-4 and J is TRBJ1-3; maybe TRBD1 (5 bases). CDR3 length equals 15 residues. The germline V and J ends were trimmed by 0 bases and 0 bases, with 7 bases remaining between them. CDR1 is SGHNT and CDR2 is YYREEE in the germline V gene (reference sequence). Here the CDR3 DNA reads TGTGCCAGCAGCTTGGACAGGAGCTCTGGAAACACCATATATTTT. Its translation is CASSLDRSSGNTIYF.